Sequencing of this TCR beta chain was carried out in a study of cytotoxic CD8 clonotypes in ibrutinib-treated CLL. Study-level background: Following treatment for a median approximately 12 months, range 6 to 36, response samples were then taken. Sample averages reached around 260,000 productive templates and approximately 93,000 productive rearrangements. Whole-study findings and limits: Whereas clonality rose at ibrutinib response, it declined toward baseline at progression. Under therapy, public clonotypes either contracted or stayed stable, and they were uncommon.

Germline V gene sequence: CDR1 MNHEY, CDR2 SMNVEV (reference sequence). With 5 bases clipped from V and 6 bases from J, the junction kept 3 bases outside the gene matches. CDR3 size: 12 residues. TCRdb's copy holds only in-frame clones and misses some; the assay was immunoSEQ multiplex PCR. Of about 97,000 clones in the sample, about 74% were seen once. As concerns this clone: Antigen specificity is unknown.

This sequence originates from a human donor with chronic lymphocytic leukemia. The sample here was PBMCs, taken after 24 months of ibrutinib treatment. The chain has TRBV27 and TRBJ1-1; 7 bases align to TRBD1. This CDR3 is CASSPTGSEAFF. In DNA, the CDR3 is TGTGCCAGCAGTCCGACAGGGTCTGAAGCTTTCTTT.